This TCR beta chain was captured by sequencing in a study of shared clonotypes between healthy human individuals. A remark on this clone: Its target is not known.

Broader study findings: Non-shared clonotypes had lower generation probabilities than clonotypes shared by all four sorted-subset donors.

Deep was the level at which the assay was run. This table comes from immunoSEQ multiplex PCR, and its TCRdb copy is limited to in-frame clones, with some not included. This table holds 2.3 million or so clones, over 90% found once. The CDR3 covers 17 residues. The V gene end was trimmed by 0 bases and the J gene end by 5 bases; junction bases not matched to a gene: 8. Germline V gene sequence: CDR1 ENHRY, CDR2 SYGVKD. Sequencing was carried out using naive CD4+ T cells from PBMCs. Stated subset: CD45RA+ positively selected. This TCR was sampled from a young man in good health. Some clones in this sample may be carry-over from other donors' samples. The chain is built from TRBV10-3 and TRBJ2-1, with 9 nucleotides matching TRBD2. CDR3 DNA: TGTGCCATCAGTGAGTCTAGGGCGGGAGGGTCTAACAATGAGCAGTTCTTC. It encodes CAISESRAGGSNNEQFF.